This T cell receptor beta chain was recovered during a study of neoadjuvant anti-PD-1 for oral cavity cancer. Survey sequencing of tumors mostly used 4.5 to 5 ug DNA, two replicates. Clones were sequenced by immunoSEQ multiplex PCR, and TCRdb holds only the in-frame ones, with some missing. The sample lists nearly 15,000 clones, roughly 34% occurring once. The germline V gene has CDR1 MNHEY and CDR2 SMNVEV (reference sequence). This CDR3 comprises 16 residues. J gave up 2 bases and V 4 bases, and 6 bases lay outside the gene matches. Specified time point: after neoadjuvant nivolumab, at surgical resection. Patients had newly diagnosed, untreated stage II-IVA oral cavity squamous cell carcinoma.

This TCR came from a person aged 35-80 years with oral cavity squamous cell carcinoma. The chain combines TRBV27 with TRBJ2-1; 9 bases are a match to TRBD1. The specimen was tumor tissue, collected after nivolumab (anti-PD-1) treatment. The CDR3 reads CASSSLGTGPYNEQFF. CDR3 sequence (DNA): TGTGCCAGCAGTTCCCTCGGGACAGGGCCCTACAATGAGCAGTTCTTC.